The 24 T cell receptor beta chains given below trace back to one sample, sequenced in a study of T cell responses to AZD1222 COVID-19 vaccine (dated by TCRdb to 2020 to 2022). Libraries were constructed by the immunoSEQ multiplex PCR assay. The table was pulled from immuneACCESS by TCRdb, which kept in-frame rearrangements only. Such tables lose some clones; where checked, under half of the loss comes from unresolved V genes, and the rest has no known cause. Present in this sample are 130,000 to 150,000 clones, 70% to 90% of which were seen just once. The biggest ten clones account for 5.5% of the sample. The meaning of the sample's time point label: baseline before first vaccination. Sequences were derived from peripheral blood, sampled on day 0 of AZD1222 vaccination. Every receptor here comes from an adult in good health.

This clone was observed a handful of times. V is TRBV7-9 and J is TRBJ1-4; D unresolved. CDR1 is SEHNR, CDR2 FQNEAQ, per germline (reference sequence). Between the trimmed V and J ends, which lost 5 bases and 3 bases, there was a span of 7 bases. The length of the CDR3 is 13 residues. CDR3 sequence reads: CASSPRSNEKLFF. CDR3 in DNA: TGTGCCAGCAGCCCGAGGTCTAATGAAAAACTGTTTTTT.

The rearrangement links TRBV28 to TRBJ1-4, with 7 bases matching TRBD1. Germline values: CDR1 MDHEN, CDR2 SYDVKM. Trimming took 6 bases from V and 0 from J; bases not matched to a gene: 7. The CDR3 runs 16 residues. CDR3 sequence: CASSRGTDSTNEKLFF. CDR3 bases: TGTGCCAGCAGCCGAGGGACAGATTCAACTAATGAAAAACTGTTTTTT.

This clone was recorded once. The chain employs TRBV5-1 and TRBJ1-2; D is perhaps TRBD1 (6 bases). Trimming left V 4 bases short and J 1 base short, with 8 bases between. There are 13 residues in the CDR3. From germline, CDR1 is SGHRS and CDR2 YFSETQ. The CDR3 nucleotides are TGCGCCAGCAGCCCGGACAGTAACTATGGCTACACCTTC. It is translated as CASSPDSNYGYTF.

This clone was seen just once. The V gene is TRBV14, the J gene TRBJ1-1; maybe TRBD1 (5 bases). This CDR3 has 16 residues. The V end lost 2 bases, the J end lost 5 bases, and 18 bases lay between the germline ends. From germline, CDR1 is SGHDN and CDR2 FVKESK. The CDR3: CASSQFRDARVTEAFF. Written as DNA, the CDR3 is TGTGCCAGCAGCCAATTTAGGGACGCCAGGGTGACTGAAGCTTTCTTT.

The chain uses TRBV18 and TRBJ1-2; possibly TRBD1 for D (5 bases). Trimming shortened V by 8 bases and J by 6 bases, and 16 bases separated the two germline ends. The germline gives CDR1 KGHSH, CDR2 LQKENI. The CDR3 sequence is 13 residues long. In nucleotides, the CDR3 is TGTGCCAGCGTTACCGGGGCTAGCGATGGCTACACCTTC. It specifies CASVTGASDGYTF.

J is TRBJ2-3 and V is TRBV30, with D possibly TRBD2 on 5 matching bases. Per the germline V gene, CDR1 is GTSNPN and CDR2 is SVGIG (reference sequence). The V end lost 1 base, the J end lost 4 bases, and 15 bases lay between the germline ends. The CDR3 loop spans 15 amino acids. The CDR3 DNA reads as TGTGCCTGGAGTGGAGGACTTACCCCCGCAGATACGCAGTATTTT. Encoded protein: CAWSGGLTPADTQYF. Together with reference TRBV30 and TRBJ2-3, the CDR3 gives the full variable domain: SQTIHQWPATLVQPVGSPLSLECTVEGTSNPNLYWYRQAAGRGLQLLFYSVGIGQISSEVPQNLSASRPQDRQFILSSKKLLLSDSGFYLCAWSGGLTPADTQYFGPGTRLTVL.

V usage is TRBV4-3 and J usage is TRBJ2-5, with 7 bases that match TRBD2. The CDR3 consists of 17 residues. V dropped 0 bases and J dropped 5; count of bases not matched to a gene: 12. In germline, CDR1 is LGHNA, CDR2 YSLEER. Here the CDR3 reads CASSQDYGRGWRETQYF. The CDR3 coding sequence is TGCGCCAGCAGCCAAGATTATGGGAGGGGTTGGAGGGAGACCCAGTACTTC.

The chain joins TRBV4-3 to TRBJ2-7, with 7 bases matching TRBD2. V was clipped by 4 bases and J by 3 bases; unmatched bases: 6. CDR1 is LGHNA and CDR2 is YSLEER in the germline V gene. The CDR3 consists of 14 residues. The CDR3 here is CASSPGRGGYEQYF. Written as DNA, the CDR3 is TGCGCCAGCAGCCCTGGGAGGGGAGGCTACGAGCAGTACTTC.

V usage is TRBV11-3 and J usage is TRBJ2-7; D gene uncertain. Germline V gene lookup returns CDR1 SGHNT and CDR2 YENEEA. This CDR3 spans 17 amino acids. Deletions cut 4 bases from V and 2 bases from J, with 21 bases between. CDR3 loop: CASSSLTGRRATYEQYF. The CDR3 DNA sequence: TGTGCCAGCAGCTCCCTAACGGGTCGTAGGGCAACCTACGAGCAGTACTTC. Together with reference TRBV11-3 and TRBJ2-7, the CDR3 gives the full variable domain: EAGVVQSPRYKIIEKKQPVAFWCNPISGHNTLYWYLQNLGQGPELLIRYENEEAVDDSQLPKDRFSAERLKGVDSTLKIQPAELGDSAVYLCASSSLTGRRATYEQYFGPGTRLTVT.

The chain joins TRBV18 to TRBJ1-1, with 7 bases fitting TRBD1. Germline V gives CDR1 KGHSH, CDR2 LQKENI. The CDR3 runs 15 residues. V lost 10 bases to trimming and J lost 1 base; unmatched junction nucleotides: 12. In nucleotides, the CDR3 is TGTGCCACCGTCACCGGGGCAGGGGGGAACACTGAAGCTTTCTTT. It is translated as CATVTGAGGNTEAFF. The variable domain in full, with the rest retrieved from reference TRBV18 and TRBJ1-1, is NAGVMQNPRHLVRRRGQEARLRCSPMKGHSHVYWYRQLPEEGLKFMVYLQKENIIDESGMPKERFSAEFPKEGPSILRIQQVVRGDSAAYFCATVTGAGGNTEAFFGQGTRLTVV.

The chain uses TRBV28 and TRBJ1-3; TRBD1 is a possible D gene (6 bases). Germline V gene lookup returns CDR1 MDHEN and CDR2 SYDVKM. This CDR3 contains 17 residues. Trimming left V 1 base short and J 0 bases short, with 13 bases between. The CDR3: CASSLYPDSNSGNTIYF. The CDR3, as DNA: TGTGCCAGCAGTTTATACCCGGACAGTAACTCTGGAAACACCATATATTTT.

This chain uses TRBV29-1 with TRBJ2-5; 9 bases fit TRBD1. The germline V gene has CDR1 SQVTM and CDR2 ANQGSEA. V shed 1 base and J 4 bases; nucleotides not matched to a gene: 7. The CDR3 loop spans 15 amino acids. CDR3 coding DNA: TGCAGCGTTGAAGGGGGACAGGGTACCCTAGAGACCCAGTACTTC. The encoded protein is CSVEGGQGTLETQYF.

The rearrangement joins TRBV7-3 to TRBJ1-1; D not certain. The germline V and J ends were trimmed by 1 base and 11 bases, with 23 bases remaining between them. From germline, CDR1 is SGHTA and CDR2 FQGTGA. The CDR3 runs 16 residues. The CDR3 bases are TGTGCCAGCAGCTTAAATGGTGGGATCATCCCAAAAGAGGCTTTCTTT. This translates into CASSLNGGIIPKEAFF.

The CDR3 sequence: CASSTLELAKNIQYF. CDR3 sequence (DNA): TGTGCCAGCAGTACCCTAGAACTAGCCAAAAACATTCAGTACTTC. The rearrangement uses TRBV28 and TRBJ2-4; D gene unclear. V lost 5 bases and J lost 0, with 11 bases in between. The CDR3 contains 15 residues. The germline gives CDR1 MDHEN, CDR2 SYDVKM.

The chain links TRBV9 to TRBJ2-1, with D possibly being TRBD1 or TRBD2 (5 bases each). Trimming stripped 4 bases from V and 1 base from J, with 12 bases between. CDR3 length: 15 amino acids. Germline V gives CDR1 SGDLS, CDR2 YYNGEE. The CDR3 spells CASSPRDDSYNEQFF. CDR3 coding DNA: TGTGCCAGCAGCCCACGGGACGATTCCTACAATGAGCAGTTCTTC.

The CDR3 bases are TGTGCCACCAGCAGAGAGGGGCCAGGGGAGACCCAGTACTTC. It yields the protein CATSREGPGETQYF. J is TRBJ2-5 and V is TRBV15; weak D call: TRBD1 (5 bases). This CDR3 is built from 14 residues. Trimming stripped 0 bases from V and 5 bases from J, with 10 bases between. Per germline, CDR1 LNHNV and CDR2 YYDKDF (reference sequence).

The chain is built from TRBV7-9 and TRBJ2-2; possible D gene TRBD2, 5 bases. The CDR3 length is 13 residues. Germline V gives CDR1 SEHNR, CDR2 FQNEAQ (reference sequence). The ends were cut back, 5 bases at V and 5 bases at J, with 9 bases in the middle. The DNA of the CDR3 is TGTGCCAGCAGCGCCACTAGTACCGGGGAGCTGTTTTTT. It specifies CASSATSTGELFF.

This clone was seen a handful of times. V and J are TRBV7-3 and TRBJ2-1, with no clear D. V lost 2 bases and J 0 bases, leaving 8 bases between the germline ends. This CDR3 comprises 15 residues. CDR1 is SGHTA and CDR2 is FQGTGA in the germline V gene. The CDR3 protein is CASSLSASSYNEQFF. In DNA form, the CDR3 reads TGTGCCAGCAGCTTATCTGCTTCCTCCTACAATGAGCAGTTCTTC.

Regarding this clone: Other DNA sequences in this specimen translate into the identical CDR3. The CDR3 DNA is TGTGCCAGCAGTGAGGGGGTTGGTCAGCCCCAGCATTTT. Its protein is CASSEGVGQPQHF. The chain combines TRBV6-1 with TRBJ1-5, with D perhaps TRBD1 (5 bases). Germline CDR1 is MNHNS and CDR2 is SASEGT. V was shortened by 3 bases and J by 6 bases, with 9 bases between the two germline ends. The CDR3 runs 13 residues.

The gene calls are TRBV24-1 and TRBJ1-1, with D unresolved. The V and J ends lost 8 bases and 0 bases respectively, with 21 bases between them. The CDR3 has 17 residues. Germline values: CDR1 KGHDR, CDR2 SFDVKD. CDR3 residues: CATKINSMKSMNTEAFF. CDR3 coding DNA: TGTGCCACCAAGATAAATAGTATGAAGAGCATGAACACTGAAGCTTTCTTT.

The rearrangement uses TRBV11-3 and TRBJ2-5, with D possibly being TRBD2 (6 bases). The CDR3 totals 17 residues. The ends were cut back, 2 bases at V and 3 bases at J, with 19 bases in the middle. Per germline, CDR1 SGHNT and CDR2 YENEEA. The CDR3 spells CASSLSGFLEGKETQYF. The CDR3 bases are TGTGCCAGCAGCTTATCAGGCTTCTTGGAGGGCAAAGAGACCCAGTACTTC.

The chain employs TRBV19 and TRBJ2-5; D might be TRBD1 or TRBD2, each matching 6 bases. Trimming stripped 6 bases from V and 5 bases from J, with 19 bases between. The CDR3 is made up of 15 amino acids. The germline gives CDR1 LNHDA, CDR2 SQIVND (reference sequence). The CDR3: CASSRLRGSGETQYF. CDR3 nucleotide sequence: TGTGCCAGTAGCCGACTTAGGGGGAGCGGGGAGACCCAGTACTTC.

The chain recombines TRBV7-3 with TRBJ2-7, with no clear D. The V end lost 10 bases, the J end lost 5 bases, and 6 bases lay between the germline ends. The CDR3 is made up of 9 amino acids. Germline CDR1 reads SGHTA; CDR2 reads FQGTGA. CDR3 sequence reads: CAKHDEQYF. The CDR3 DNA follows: TGTGCCAAACACGACGAGCAGTACTTC.

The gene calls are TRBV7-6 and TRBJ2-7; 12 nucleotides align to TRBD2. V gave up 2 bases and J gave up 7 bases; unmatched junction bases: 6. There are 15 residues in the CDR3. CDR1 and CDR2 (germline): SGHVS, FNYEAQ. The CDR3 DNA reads TGTGCCAGCAGCTTACTAGCGGGAGGGTTTTGTGAGCAGTACTTC. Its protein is CASSLLAGGFCEQYF.